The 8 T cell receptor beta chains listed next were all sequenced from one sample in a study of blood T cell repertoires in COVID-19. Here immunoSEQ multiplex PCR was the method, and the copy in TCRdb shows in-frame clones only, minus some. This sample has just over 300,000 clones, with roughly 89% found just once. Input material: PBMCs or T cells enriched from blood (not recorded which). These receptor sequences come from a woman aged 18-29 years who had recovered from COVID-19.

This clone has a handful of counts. The CDR3 is CASSGGVIIVENYGYTF. In nucleotides, the CDR3 is TGTGCCAGCAGTGGGGGGGTCATTATTGTTGAGAACTATGGCTACACCTTC. V and J are TRBV6-1 and TRBJ1-2, with a weak D call TRBD1 (5 bases). This CDR3 has 17 residues. Looked up from germline, CDR1 is MNHNS and CDR2 is SASEGT. V lost 4 bases to trimming and J lost 2 bases, with 20 bases between them.

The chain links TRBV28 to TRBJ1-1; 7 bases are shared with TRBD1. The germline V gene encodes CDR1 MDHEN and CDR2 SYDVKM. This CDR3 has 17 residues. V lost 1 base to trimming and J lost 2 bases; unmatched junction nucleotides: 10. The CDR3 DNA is TGTGCCAGCAGTTTATTCCCTTTTAGGACAGGCAACACTGAAGCTTTCTTT. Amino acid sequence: CASSLFPFRTGNTEAFF.

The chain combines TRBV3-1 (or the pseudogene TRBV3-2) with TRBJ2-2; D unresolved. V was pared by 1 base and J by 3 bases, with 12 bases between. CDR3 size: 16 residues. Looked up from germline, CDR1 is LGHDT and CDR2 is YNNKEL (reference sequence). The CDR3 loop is CASSQAWSRYTGELFF. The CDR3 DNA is TGTGCCAGCAGCCAAGCCTGGTCGCGGTACACCGGGGAGCTGTTTTTT.

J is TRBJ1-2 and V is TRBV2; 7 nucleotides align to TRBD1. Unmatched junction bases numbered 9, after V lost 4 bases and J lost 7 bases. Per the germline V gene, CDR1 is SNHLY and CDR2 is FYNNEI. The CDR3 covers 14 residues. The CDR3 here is CASSAQGGVGGYTF. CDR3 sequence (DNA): TGTGCCAGCAGTGCGCAAGGGGGCGTCGGTGGCTACACCTTC.

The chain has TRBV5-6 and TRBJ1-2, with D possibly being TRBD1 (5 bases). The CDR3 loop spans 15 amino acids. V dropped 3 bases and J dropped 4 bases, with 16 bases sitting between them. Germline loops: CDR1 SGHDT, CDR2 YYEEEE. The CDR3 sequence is CASSSGRAGGYGYTF. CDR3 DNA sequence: TGTGCCAGCAGCTCAGGACGGGCCGGGGGCTATGGCTACACCTTC.

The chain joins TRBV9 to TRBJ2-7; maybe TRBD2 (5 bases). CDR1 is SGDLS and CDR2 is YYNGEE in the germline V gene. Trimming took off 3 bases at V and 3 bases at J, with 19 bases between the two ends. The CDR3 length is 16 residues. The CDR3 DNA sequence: TGTGCCAGCAGCGCAGGCCCCGGGGATGGTCTCTACGAGCAGTACTTC. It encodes CASSAGPGDGLYEQYF. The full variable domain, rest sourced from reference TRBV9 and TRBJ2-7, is DSGVTQTPKHLITATGQRVTLRCSPRSGDLSVYWYQQSLDQGLQFLIQYYNGEERAKGNILERFSAQQFPDLHSELNLSSLELGDSALYFCASSAGPGDGLYEQYFGPGTRLTVT.

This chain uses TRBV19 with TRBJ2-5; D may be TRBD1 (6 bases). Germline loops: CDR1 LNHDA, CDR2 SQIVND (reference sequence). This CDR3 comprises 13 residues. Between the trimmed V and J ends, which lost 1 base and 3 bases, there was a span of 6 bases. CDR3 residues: CASSIAGEETQYF. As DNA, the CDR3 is TGTGCCAGTAGTATAGCAGGGGAAGAGACCCAGTACTTC.

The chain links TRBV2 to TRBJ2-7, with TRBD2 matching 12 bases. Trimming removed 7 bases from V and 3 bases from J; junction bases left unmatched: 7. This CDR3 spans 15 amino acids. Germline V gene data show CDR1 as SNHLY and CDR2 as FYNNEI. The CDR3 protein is CASNQTSGGGYEQYF. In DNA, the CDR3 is TGTGCCAGCAACCAGACTAGCGGGGGAGGCTACGAGCAGTACTTC.